This TCR beta chain is from a study of T-cell reconstitution after alpha-beta-depleted transplantation in children (TCRdb year 2016). For the study in its entirety: Using TCR repertoire profiling, the study quantitatively followed how T-cell immune reconstitution unfolded in children after TCRalphabeta/CD19-depleted allogeneic hematopoietic cell transplantation.

The method behind the library was PCR. TCRdb names Illumina HiSeq 2500 as the instrument used. TCR library preparation used molecular barcoding, with unique molecular identifiers applied to normalize quantification of the TCRbeta repertoire. The public reads were quality trimmed at Q25 with fastp and then assembled into clones with MiXCR by TCRdb, keeping productive beta chains. A single entry per CDR3 protein holds the most common genes and DNA from its merged rows. The sample table shows some 200,000 distinct CDR3 sequences, and approximately 6.6% are seen once. The ten largest clonotypes hold around 3.1% of the sample. This clonotype has ten or more counts. Its target antigen remains unknown. The sample holds no much larger clone one base away, and base qualities are not on file. The germline V gene provides CDR1 MNHEY and CDR2 SVGAGI. The CDR3 runs 14 residues from the cysteine to the phenylalanine. Only CDR3 DNA is held: 42 bases, read in frame from base 1. V and J are truncated by 6 bases and 2 bases respectively, leaving an intervening sequence of 11 bases.

The chain was built from TRBV6-5 and TRBJ2-1; perhaps TRBD1 is the D gene, with 6 bases matching. Sample: PBMCs from the stem cell graft donor, taken from the stem cell graft. The clonotype comes from a human donor who donated a stem cell graft to a child with Wiskott-Aldrich syndrome. The CDR3 protein is CASSRGQTYNEQFF. In nucleotides, the sequence is TGTGCCAGCAGCCGCGGACAGACCTACAATGAGCAGTTCTTC.